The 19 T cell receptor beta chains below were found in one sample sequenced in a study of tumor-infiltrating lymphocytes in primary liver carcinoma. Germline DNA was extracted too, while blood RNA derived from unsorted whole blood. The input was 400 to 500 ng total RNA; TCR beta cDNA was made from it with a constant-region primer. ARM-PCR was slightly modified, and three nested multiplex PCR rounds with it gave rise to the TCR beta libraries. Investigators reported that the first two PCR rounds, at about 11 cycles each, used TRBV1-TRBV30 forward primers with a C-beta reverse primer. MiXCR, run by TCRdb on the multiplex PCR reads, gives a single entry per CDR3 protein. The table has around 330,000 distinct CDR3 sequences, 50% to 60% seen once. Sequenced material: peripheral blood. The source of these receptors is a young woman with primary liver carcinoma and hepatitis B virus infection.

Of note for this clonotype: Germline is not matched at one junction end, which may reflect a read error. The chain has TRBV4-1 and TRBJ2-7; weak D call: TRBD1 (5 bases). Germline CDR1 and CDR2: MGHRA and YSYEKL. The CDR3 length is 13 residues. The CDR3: CACSLDSFGEQYF. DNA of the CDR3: TGCGCCTGCAGCCTCGACAGTTTCGGCGAGCAGTACTTC.

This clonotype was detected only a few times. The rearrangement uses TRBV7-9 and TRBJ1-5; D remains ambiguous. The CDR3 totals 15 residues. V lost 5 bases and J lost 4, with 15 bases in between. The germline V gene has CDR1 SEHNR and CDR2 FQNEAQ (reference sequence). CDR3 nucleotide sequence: TGTGCCAGCAGCCGAGGGTCCGGCGGGAATCAGCCCCAGCATTTT. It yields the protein CASSRGSGGNQPQHF. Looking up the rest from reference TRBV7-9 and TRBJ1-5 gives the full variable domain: DTGVSQNPRHKITKRGQNVTFRCDPISEHNRLYWYRQTLGQGPEFLTYFQNEAQLEKSRLLSDRFSAERPKGSFSTLEIQRTEQGDSAMYLCASSRGSGGNQPQHFGDGTRLSIL.

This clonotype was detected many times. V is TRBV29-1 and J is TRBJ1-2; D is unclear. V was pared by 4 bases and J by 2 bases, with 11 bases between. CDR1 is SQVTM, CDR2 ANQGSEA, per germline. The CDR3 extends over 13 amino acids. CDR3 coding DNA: TGCAGCGTTGGGGTGGGAGGCAACTATGGCTACACCTTC. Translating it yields CSVGVGGNYGYTF.

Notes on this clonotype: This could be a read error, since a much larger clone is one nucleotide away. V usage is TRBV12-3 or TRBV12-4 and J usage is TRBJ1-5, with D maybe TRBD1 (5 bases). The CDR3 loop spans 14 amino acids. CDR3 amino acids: CTSSLGAGYQPQHF. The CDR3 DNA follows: TGTACCAGCAGTTTAGGTGCAGGGTATCAGCCCCAGCATTTT.

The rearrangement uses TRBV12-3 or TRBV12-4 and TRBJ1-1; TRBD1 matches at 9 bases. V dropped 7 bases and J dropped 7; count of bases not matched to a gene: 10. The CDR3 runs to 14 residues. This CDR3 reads CASITNRGPGEAFF. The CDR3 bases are TGTGCCAGCATTACAAACAGGGGGCCGGGTGAAGCTTTCTTT.

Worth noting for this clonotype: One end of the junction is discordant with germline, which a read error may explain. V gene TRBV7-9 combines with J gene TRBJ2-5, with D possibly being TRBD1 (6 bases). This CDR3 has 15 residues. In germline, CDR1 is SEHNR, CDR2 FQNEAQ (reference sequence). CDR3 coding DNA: TGTGCCAGCAGCTTAGGACCCCCAGGGGAAGAGACCCAGAACTTC. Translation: CASSLGPPGEETQNF.

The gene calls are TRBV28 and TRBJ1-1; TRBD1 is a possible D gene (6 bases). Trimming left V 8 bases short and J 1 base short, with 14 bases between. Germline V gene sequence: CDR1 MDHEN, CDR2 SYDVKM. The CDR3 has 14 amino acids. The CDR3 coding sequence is TGTGCCAGCGGGGGGCGGGTGACGAACACTGAAGCTTTCTTT. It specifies CASGGRVTNTEAFF.

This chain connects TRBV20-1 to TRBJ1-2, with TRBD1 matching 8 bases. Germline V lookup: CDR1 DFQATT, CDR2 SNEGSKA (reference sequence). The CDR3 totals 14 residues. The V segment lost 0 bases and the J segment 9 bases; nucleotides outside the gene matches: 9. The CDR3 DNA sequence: TGCAGTGCTAGAGAGCGTGCAGGGGGCGGTAGCTACACCTTC. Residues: CSARERAGGGSYTF.

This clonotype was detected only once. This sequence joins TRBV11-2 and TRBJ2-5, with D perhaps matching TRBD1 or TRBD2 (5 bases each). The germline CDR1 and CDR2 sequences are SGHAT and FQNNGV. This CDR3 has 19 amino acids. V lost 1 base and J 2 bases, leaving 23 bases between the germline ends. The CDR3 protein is CASSLGDHSRDHIQETQYF. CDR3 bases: TGTGCCAGCAGCTTAGGGGACCATTCGAGGGACCATATACAAGAGACCCAGTACTTC.

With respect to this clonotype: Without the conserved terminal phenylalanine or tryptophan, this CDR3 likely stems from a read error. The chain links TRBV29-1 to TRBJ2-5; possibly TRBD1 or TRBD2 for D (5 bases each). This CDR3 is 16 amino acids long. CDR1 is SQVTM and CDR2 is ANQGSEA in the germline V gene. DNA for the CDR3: TGTAGCGTTGAAGCCTCCCGGTTAGGGGTCCAAGGGACCCAGTACTCC. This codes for CSVEASRLGVQGTQYS.

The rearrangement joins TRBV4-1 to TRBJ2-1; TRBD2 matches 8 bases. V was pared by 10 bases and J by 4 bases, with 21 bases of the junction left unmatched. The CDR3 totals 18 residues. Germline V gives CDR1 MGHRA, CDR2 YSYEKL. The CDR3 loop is CANSQGTTSGRVYNEQFF. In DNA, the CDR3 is TGCGCCAACAGTCAAGGCACTACTAGCGGCAGGGTATACAATGAGCAGTTCTTC.

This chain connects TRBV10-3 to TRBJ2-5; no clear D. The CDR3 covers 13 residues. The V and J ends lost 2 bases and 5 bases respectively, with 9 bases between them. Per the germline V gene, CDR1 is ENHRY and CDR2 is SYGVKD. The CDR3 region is CAISEAVVETQYF. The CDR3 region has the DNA TGTGCCATCAGTGAGGCAGTTGTGGAGACCCAGTACTTC.

In DNA, the CDR3 is TGCAGCGCAGCCAGACAGGGACATGGGCAGTTCTTC. Encoded protein: CSAARQGHGQFF. This chain joins TRBV29-1 and TRBJ2-1; 7 bases align to TRBD1. With 7 bases clipped from V and 12 bases from J, the junction kept 12 bases outside the gene matches. This CDR3 is 12 amino acids long. Germline-derived CDR1 and CDR2 are SQVTM and ANQGSEA.

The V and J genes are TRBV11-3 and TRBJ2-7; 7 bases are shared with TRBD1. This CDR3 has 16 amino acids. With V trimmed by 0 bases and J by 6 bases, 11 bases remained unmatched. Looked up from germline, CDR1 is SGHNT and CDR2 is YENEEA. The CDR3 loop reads CASSLERVDRQGEQYF. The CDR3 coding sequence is TGTGCCAGCAGCTTAGAGAGGGTAGACCGACAGGGCGAGCAGTACTTC.

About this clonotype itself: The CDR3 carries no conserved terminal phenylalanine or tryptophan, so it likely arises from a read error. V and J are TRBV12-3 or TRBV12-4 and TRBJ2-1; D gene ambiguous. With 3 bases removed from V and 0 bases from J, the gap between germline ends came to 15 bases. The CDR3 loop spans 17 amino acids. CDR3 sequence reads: CASSFYVGKSSYNEQFL. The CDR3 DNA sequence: TGTGCCAGCAGTTTCTATGTGGGGAAAAGCTCCTACAATGAGCAGTTCTTA.

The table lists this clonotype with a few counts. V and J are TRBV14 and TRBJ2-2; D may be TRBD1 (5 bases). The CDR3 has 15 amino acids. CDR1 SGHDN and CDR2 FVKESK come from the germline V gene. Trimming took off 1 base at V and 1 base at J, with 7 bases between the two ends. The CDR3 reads CASSQGQGNTGELFF. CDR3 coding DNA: TGTGCCAGCAGCCAAGGGCAGGGGAACACCGGGGAGCTGTTTTTT.

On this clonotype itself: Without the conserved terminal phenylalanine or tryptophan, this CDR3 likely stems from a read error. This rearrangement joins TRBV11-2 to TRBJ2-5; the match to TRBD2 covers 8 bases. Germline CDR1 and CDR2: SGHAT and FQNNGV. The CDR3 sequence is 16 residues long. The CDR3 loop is CATSLGRTSSLGTQYL. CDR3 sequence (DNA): TGTGCCACCAGCTTAGGAAGGACTAGCAGCCTCGGGACCCAGTACCTC.

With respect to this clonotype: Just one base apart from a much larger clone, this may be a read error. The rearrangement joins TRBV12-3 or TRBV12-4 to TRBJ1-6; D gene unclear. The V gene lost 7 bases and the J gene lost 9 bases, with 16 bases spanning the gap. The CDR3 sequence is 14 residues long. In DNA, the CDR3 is TGTGCCAGCACCCACTCCGGCGGAAGTTCACCCCTCCACTTT. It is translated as CASTHSGGSSPLHF.

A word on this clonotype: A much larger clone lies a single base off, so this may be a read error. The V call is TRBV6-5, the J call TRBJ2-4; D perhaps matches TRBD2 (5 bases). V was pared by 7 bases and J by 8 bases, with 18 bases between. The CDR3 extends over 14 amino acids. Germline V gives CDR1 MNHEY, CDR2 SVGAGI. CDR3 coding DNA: TGTGCCAGCACTTCCAGGACCGAGAGGGACATTCAGTACTTC. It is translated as CASTSRTERDIQYF.